This TCR beta chain comes out of a study of cytomegalovirus exposure and HLA in healthy donors. PCR employed 60 Vbeta and 13 Jbeta primers. Profiled with immunoSEQ multiplex PCR; TCRdb holds only in-frame clones, not every one. The table has roughly 180,000 clones, roughly 80% seen once. The germline CDR1 and CDR2 sequences are MNHEY and SMNVEV (reference sequence). V was clipped by 5 bases and J by 4 bases, with 15 bases between them. This CDR3 region has 15 residues. The sequenced sample was PBMCs. The J gene is TRBJ1-5, the V gene TRBV27; maybe TRBD1 (5 bases). The receptor was derived from a man between 18 and 29 years old in good health and CMV-seronegative. The CDR3 protein is CASSDGGGGNQPQHF. The CDR3 DNA is TGTGCCAGCAGTGACGGGGGTGGGGGTAATCAGCCCCAGCATTTT.